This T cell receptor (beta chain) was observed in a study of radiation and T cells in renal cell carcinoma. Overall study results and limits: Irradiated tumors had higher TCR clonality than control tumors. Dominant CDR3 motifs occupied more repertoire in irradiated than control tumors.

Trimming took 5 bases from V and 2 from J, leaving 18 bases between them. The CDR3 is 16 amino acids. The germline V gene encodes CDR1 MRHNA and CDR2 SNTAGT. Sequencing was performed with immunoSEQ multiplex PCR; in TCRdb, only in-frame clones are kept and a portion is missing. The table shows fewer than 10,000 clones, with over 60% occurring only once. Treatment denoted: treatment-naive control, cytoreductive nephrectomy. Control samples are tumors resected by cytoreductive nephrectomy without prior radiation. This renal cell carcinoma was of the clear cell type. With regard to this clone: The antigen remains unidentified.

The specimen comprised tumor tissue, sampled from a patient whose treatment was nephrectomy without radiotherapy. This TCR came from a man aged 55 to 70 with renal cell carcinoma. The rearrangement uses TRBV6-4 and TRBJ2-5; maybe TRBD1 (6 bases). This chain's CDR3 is CASSPPATQGQETQYF. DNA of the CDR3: TGTGCCAGCAGTCCGCCTGCTACTCAGGGGCAAGAGACCCAGTACTTC.